What follows are 30 T cell receptor beta chains derived from one specimen sequenced in a study of early T cells in non-severe SARS-CoV-2 infection. Via MiXCR, TCRdb re-called the 5' RACE reads, giving one row per CDR3 protein. The data show around 77,000 distinct CDR3 sequences, around 12% seen once. This material consisted of whole blood, taken at baseline. These receptors were collected from an adult who was a healthcare worker with PCR-confirmed SARS-CoV-2 infection or an uninfected control (not recorded which). The donor label of this sample is uncertain.

This clonotype was found many times. The rearrangement uses TRBV12-3 or TRBV12-4 and TRBJ1-5, with TRBD1 matching 7 bases. The V gene end was trimmed by 5 bases and the J gene end by 3 bases; junction bases not matched to a gene: 4. The CDR3 loop spans 14 amino acids. The CDR3 protein is CASSPTGDNQPQHF. The CDR3 region has the DNA TGTGCCAGCAGTCCCACAGGGGACAATCAGCCCCAGCATTTT.

The J gene is TRBJ1-4, the V gene TRBV7-6, with D hard to call. The V end was cut by 5 bases, the J end by 6 bases, with 13 bases between. CDR1 is SGHVS, CDR2 FNYEAQ, per germline. This CDR3 is built from 14 residues. The CDR3 here is CASSVRVEDEKLFF. The CDR3 coding sequence is TGTGCCAGCAGCGTCCGGGTTGAGGATGAAAAACTGTTTTTT.

V gene TRBV29-1 combines with J gene TRBJ2-3, with D perhaps matching TRBD2 (5 bases). The germline gives CDR1 SQVTM, CDR2 ANQGSEA. V lost 6 bases and J 4 bases, leaving 14 bases between the germline ends. The length of the CDR3 is 13 residues. The CDR3, as DNA: TGCAGCGTCTCTAGCCGATTGGCAGATACGCAGTATTTT. Amino acids: CSVSSRLADTQYF.

This clonotype has just one count. The gene calls are TRBV20-1 and TRBJ1-2, with TRBD1 matching 7 bases. Germline V gene lookup returns CDR1 DFQATT and CDR2 SNEGSKA (reference sequence). V dropped 6 bases and J dropped 4; count of bases not matched to a gene: 8. The CDR3 is made up of 13 amino acids. CDR3 sequence (DNA): TGCAGTGCGCCAGGGGGGTATAGCTATGGCTACACCTTC. Protein sequence: CSAPGGYSYGYTF.

This clonotype turned up a few times. J is TRBJ1-1 and V is TRBV7-9; 10 bases are shared with TRBD1. The V and J ends lost 4 bases and 1 base, in that order; junction bases with no gene match: 9. CDR1 and CDR2 from the germline V gene are SEHNR and FQNEAQ (reference sequence). This CDR3 contains 17 residues. CDR3 in amino acids: CASSSWGQGSTNTEAFF. The CDR3 DNA sequence: TGTGCCAGCAGCTCCTGGGGACAGGGGAGTACGAACACTGAAGCTTTCTTT.

In its sample, this clonotype was seen a few times. The chain carries TRBV18 and TRBJ2-5; no clear D gene. V lost 0 bases, J lost 2 bases, and 7 bases lay in between. The CDR3 extends over 14 amino acids. In germline, CDR1 is KGHSH, CDR2 LQKENI. The CDR3 sequence is CASSPPVGQETQYF. The CDR3 region has the DNA TGTGCCAGCTCACCACCGGTGGGACAAGAGACCCAGTACTTC. The variable domain in full, with the rest retrieved from reference TRBV18 and TRBJ2-5, is NAGVMQNPRHLVRRRGQEARLRCSPMKGHSHVYWYRQLPEEGLKFMVYLQKENIIDESGMPKERFSAEFPKEGPSILRIQQVVRGDSAAYFCASSPPVGQETQYFGPGTRLLVL.

This clonotype was found many times. The chain employs TRBV25-1 and TRBJ2-3; a weak D match, TRBD2 (5 bases). Germline values: CDR1 MGHDK, CDR2 SYGVNS. The V and J ends lost 7 bases and 2 bases respectively, with 10 bases between them. The CDR3 extends over 13 amino acids. In DNA, the CDR3 is TGTGCCAGCACCCCGCGGGTCACAGATACGCAGTATTTT. Its protein product is CASTPRVTDTQYF.

This clonotype came up a few times. J is TRBJ2-7 and V is TRBV10-2; TRBD2 agrees at 10 bases. CDR1 is WSHSY, CDR2 SAAADI, per germline. The CDR3 has 13 residues. The V gene end was trimmed by 3 bases and the J gene end by 6 bases; junction bases not matched to a gene: 2. CDR3 DNA: TGCGCCAGCAGTGAAATAGCGGGGGGCGAGCAGTACTTC. This encodes CASSEIAGGEQYF.

In this sample, this clonotype turned up many times. The chain links TRBV12-3 or TRBV12-4 to TRBJ2-1, with D hard to call. CDR3 length: 11 amino acids. V was clipped by 8 bases and J by 0 bases, with 2 bases between them. CDR3 sequence reads: CASGSYNEQFF. In DNA form, the CDR3 reads TGTGCCAGCGGCTCCTACAATGAGCAGTTCTTC.

The V call is TRBV7-8, the J call TRBJ2-1; D remains ambiguous. The CDR3 consists of 15 residues. CDR1 and CDR2 from the germline V gene are SGHVS and FQNEAQ. V dropped 2 bases and J dropped 2 bases, with 10 bases sitting between them. The CDR3 here is CASSLYGSTYNEQFF. DNA of the CDR3: TGTGCCAGCAGCTTATACGGCTCTACCTACAATGAGCAGTTCTTC.

Only a few counts were recorded for this clonotype. The chain is built from TRBV12-3 or TRBV12-4 and TRBJ2-2; D is uncertain. The CDR3 has 15 amino acids. Trimming cost V 5 bases and J 5 bases, with 15 bases left between them. The CDR3 loop is CASSLPWGETGELFF. CDR3 DNA: TGTGCCAGCAGTCTCCCCTGGGGTGAGACCGGGGAGCTGTTTTTT.

In this sample, this clonotype turned up a few times. The chain employs TRBV29-1 and TRBJ1-2; 8 bases fit TRBD1. The CDR3 is made up of 12 amino acids. J gave up 5 bases and V 4 bases, and 3 bases lay outside the gene matches. Per the germline V gene, CDR1 is SQVTM and CDR2 is ANQGSEA. The CDR3 DNA follows: TGCAGCGTTGTGGACAGGGTGTATGGCTACACCTTC. The encoded protein is CSVVDRVYGYTF.

This clonotype has just a few counts. V is TRBV12-5 and J is TRBJ2-7, with TRBD2 matching over 9 bases. CDR3 length: 16 amino acids. Looked up from germline, CDR1 is LGHNT and CDR2 is FRNRAP. With V trimmed by 3 bases and J by 2 bases, 8 bases remained unmatched. Here the CDR3 reads CASGFTPASGTYEQYF. The CDR3 nucleotides are TGTGCTAGTGGTTTTACCCCGGCTAGCGGGACCTACGAGCAGTACTTC.

The table lists this clonotype with a few counts. J is TRBJ2-1 and V is TRBV20-1; TRBD2 matches 9 bases. V lost 2 bases to trimming and J lost 2 bases; unmatched junction nucleotides: 16. Germline V lookup: CDR1 DFQATT, CDR2 SNEGSKA (reference sequence). The CDR3 has 19 amino acids. CDR3 DNA sequence: TGCAGTGCTAGAACCCCGGGGGTAGCGGGAGTTGGGGCCTACAATGAGCAGTTCTTC. It encodes CSARTPGVAGVGAYNEQFF.

This clonotype was observed a few times. The rearrangement links TRBV20-1 to TRBJ1-1; D is unclear. V dropped 4 bases and J dropped 11 bases, with 14 bases sitting between them. The CDR3 is made up of 11 amino acids. Germline lookup yields CDR1 DFQATT and CDR2 SNEGSKA (reference sequence). CDR3 nucleotides: TGCAGTGCTAATACGGGAGCTGGGGCTTTCTTT. Translation gives CSANTGAGAFF.

This clonotype was seen a few times. V is TRBV6-2 or TRBV6-3 and J is TRBJ1-1, with a possible D match to TRBD1 (5 bases). Germline CDR1 reads MNHEY; CDR2 reads SVGEGT. Trimming shortened V by 6 bases and J by 0 bases, and 20 bases separated the two germline ends. The CDR3 has 17 residues. The CDR3 DNA is TGTGCCAGCAGGCCAACAGGCCCTAGGTTCATGAACACTGAAGCTTTCTTT. Translation gives CASRPTGPRFMNTEAFF.

A few counts support this clonotype. The chain recombines TRBV7-3 with TRBJ2-7; tentatively, D is TRBD1 (5 bases). There are 13 residues in the CDR3. V was trimmed by 2 bases and J by 6 bases, leaving 11 bases between them. From germline, CDR1 is SGHTA and CDR2 FQGTGA. The CDR3 DNA sequence: TGTGCCAGCAGCTTATCCAGGACAACCGAGCAGTACTTC. Protein sequence: CASSLSRTTEQYF.

This clonotype was counted once. This chain joins TRBV5-1 and TRBJ2-1, with D perhaps matching TRBD1 or TRBD2 (5 bases each). The CDR3 length is 14 residues. Germline CDR1 is SGHRS and CDR2 is YFSETQ. V was clipped by 2 bases and J by 5 bases, with 11 bases between them. The DNA of the CDR3 is TGCGCCAGCAGCTTAGGGACCGCTCACAATGAGCAGTTCTTC. It specifies CASSLGTAHNEQFF.

The sample holds many counts of this clonotype. The chain links TRBV4-1 to TRBJ2-5; TRBD1 aligns across 11 bases. V shed 1 base, J shed 5 bases, and the junction held 9 bases outside the gene matches. This CDR3 is 17 amino acids long. Germline V gene sequence: CDR1 MGHRA, CDR2 YSYEKL. The CDR3 region has the DNA TGCGCCAGCAGCCAAGCACCCGGGACAGGGGGACAGGAGACCCAGTACTTC. Translating it yields CASSQAPGTGGQETQYF.

This clonotype was recorded a few times. The chain combines TRBV6-2 or TRBV6-3 with TRBJ2-7, with TRBD1 matching over 7 bases. The V segment lost 8 bases and the J segment 5 bases; nucleotides outside the gene matches: 3. Germline CDR1 and CDR2: MNHEY and SVGEGT. The CDR3 loop spans 11 amino acids. The CDR3 sequence: CASETGNEQYF. CDR3 in DNA: TGTGCCAGCGAGACAGGGAACGAGCAGTACTTC.

In its sample, this clonotype was seen many times. This chain joins TRBV4-1 and TRBJ1-6; D not certain. Germline CDR1 and CDR2: MGHRA and YSYEKL. V was cut by 0 bases and J by 1 base, with 10 bases left in between. There are 17 residues in the CDR3. The CDR3, as DNA: TGCGCCAGCAGCCAAGAACTCCGTAATTCCTATAATTCACCCCTCCACTTT. Its protein is CASSQELRNSYNSPLHF.

This clonotype was seen many times. The V and J genes are TRBV12-3 or TRBV12-4 and TRBJ2-2; 12 bases agree with TRBD2. This CDR3 is built from 19 residues. Unmatched junction bases numbered 12, after V lost 7 bases and J lost 0 bases. The CDR3 is CASTTRGTSGLANTGELFF. CDR3 sequence (DNA): TGTGCCAGCACCACGAGGGGGACTAGCGGGCTCGCGAACACCGGGGAGCTGTTTTTT.

V is TRBV6-1 and J is TRBJ1-5; possible D gene TRBD1, 6 bases. The CDR3 runs 14 residues. Germline CDR1 is MNHNS and CDR2 is SASEGT. V lost 7 bases to trimming and J lost 7 bases, with 17 bases between them. The CDR3 DNA follows: TGTGCCAGCATTCCGACAGGCTTCTCGCAGCCCCAGCATTTT. Translation: CASIPTGFSQPQHF.

The rearrangement links TRBV7-2 to TRBJ2-7, with 10 bases fitting TRBD2. The trim removed 0 bases at V and 6 bases at J, leaving 8 bases unmatched. The CDR3 contains 16 residues. Germline CDR1 SGHTA, CDR2 FQGNSA. The CDR3 is CASSLALLAGAAEQYF. In nucleotides, the CDR3 is TGTGCCAGCAGCTTAGCGTTGCTAGCGGGGGCCGCCGAGCAGTACTTC.

The genes are TRBV5-1 and TRBJ1-6, with D perhaps matching TRBD1 (6 bases). Trimming removed 3 bases from V and 7 bases from J, with 14 bases in between. The V gene's germline CDR1 is SGHRS and CDR2 YFSETQ. The CDR3 covers 15 residues. CDR3 protein: CASSSQLTGNSPLHF. CDR3 nucleotide sequence: TGCGCCAGCAGCTCACAACTGACAGGAAATTCACCCCTCCACTTT.

This chain uses TRBV10-3 with TRBJ2-7; D gene uncertain. The CDR3 runs 14 residues. V was trimmed by 3 bases and J by 2 bases, leaving 11 bases between them. Germline CDR1 and CDR2: ENHRY and SYGVKD. The CDR3 nucleotides are TGTGCCATCAGTGACCGCCCGGGTCCCTACGAGCAGTACTTC. Translating it yields CAISDRPGPYEQYF.

The chain combines TRBV3-1 with TRBJ1-6, with a possible D match to TRBD1 (5 bases). The germline V gene encodes CDR1 LGHDT and CDR2 YNNKEL (reference sequence). The CDR3 runs 16 residues. V was shortened by 2 bases and J by 8 bases, with 16 bases between the two germline ends. The CDR3 coding sequence is TGTGCCAGCAGCCAATGGTCCGGCAGGGCGCATTCACCCCTCCACTTT. It yields the protein CASSQWSGRAHSPLHF. Filled out from reference TRBV3-1 and TRBJ1-6, the complete variable domain reads DTAVSQTPKYLVTQMGNDKSIKCEQNLGHDTMYWYKQDSKKFLKIMFSYNNKELIINETVPNRFSPKSPDKAHLNLHINSLELGDSAVYFCASSQWSGRAHSPLHFGNGTRLTVT.

Ten or more counts support this clonotype. The gene calls are TRBV6-1 and TRBJ1-2; 10 positions agree with TRBD1. The junction had 3 bases not matched to a gene; V was cut back by 2 bases and J by 6 bases. Germline loops: CDR1 MNHNS, CDR2 SASEGT. The CDR3 runs to 14 residues. The CDR3 region is CASSERQGADGYTF. CDR3 coding DNA: TGTGCCAGCAGTGAAAGACAGGGGGCTGATGGCTACACCTTC.

About this clonotype itself: The junction departs from the called germline gene at one end, perhaps through a read error. The rearrangement links TRBV5-4 to TRBJ2-7, with 11 bases that match TRBD1. Germline loops: CDR1 SGHNT, CDR2 YYREEE (reference sequence). The CDR3 sequence is 14 residues long. The CDR3 nucleotides read TGTGTCAGCAGTCGGGACAGGGGGGAGTACGAGCAGTACTTC. This codes for CVSSRDRGEYEQYF.

Many counts were recorded for this clonotype. The chain joins TRBV11-2 to TRBJ1-1; weak D call: TRBD1 (5 bases). The CDR3 totals 16 residues. V lost 1 base and J 0 bases, leaving 12 bases between the germline ends. Germline V gene lookup returns CDR1 SGHAT and CDR2 FQNNGV. CDR3 sequence: CASSLGWGVMNTEAFF. The CDR3 DNA reads as TGTGCCAGCAGCTTAGGTTGGGGGGTCATGAACACTGAAGCTTTCTTT.